This T cell receptor beta chain was found in a study of T cells after yellow fever vaccination. Whole-study findings and limits: Although most clonotypes did not, a small share appeared in both CD4 and CD8 compartments.

The CDR3 sequence is 14 residues long. In germline, CDR1 is SGHTA, CDR2 FQGNSA. Trimming shortened V by 5 bases and J by 3 bases, and 13 bases separated the two germline ends. This clonotype showed up many times. What it recognizes is unknown. One entry per CDR3 protein results from TCRdb running MiXCR on the 5' RACE reads. Of 250,000 or so distinct CDR3 sequences listed, roughly 4% are singletons. The chain joins TRBV7-2 to TRBJ2-5, with D maybe TRBD1 (6 bases). The sample was PBMCs, taken 15 days after the yellow fever booster vaccination. The clonotype was recovered from a man aged 18-30 years who received the YFV17D yellow fever vaccine. CDR3 sequence: CASSPAGAKETQYF. Here the CDR3 DNA reads TGTGCCAGCAGCCCGGCAGGGGCGAAAGAGACCCAGTACTTC. The full variable domain, rest sourced from reference TRBV7-2 and TRBJ2-5, is GAGVSQSPSNKVTEKGKDVELRCDPISGHTALYWYRQSLGQGLEFLIYFQGNSAPDKSGLPSDRFSAERTGGSVSTLTIQRTQQEDSAVYLCASSPAGAKETQYFGPGTRLLVL.